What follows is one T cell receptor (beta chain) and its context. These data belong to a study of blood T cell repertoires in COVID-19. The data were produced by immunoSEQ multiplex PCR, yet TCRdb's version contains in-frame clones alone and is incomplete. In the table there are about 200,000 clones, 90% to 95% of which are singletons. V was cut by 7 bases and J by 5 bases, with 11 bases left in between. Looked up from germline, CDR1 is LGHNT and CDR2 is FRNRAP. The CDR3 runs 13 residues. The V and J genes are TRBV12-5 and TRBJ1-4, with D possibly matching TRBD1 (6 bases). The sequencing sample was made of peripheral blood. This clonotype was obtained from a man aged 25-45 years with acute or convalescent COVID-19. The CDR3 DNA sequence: TGTGCTAGTGCCTTAACAGGGAATGAAAAACTGTTTTTT. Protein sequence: CASALTGNEKLFF.